This is a list of T cell receptor beta chains from one sample in a study of blood T cell repertoires in COVID-19. Sequenced by immunoSEQ multiplex PCR; TCRdb stores in-frame clones only, minus some. The repertoire holds approximately 180,000 clones, with approximately 88% as singletons. Material for sequencing was peripheral blood. These receptors were taken from a woman in her forties or fifties with acute or convalescent COVID-19. Each CDR3 is given with its conserved first and last residue. A D gene is named only where the DNA matches it firmly.

15,.,TRBJ1-2,TRBV5-1,CASSPGWDSNYGYTF
15,TRBD2,TRBJ2-1,TRBV5-4,CASSKKTSGGLEQFF
13,TRBD1,TRBJ1-2,TRBV2,CASSPQGAVGYTF
14,.,TRBJ1-5,TRBV19,CASSILDSNQPQHF
18,.,TRBJ1-2,TRBV6-2/TRBV6-3,CASSYDKGHLVANYGYTF
15,.,TRBJ1-1,TRBV7-2,CASSLGGSMNTEAFF
14,TRBD1,TRBJ1-6,TRBV30,CAWSVVQGRSPLHF
15,TRBD2,TRBJ2-3,TRBV4-2,CASSQLAGAGDTQYF
18,TRBD1,TRBJ1-4,TRBV5-1,CASKRSDQGEATNEKLFF
12,.,TRBJ2-7,TRBV6-2/TRBV6-3,CASSSLSYEQYF
15,.,TRBJ2-2,TRBV29-1,CSVVNTGQNTGELFF
14,.,TRBJ1-1,TRBV27,CASSLGGKNTEAFF
15,.,TRBJ1-5,TRBV12-5,CASGPPGEDLQPQHF
14,.,TRBJ2-7,TRBV6-1,CASSDSIGVFEQYF
13,.,TRBJ1-2,TRBV30,CAWSHGGGYGYTF
15,.,TRBJ2-3,TRBV4-2,CASSLGGASTDTQYF
17,TRBD1,TRBJ2-7,TRBV18,CASSPQALGTGGHEQYF
14,.,TRBJ1-2,TRBV28,CASSLWGGPYGYTF
17,TRBD2,TRBJ2-2,TRBV14,CASSQEEAGVNTGELFF
15,TRBD1,TRBJ1-1,TRBV19,CASSTRTGVYTEAFF
14,TRBD1,TRBJ1-6,TRBV4-3,CASSQRQGGSPLHF
13,.,TRBJ1-1,TRBV2,CASSDIGRREAFF
13,.,TRBJ1-2,TRBV7-2,CASSPELDYGYTF
14,.,TRBJ1-4,TRBV5-6,CASSLGQRNEKLFF
15,TRBD1,TRBJ2-7,TRBV6-2/TRBV6-3,CASSPGQEKYYEQYF
15,.,TRBJ1-5,TRBV30,CAFGAGPGSNQPQHF
14,.,TRBJ1-2,TRBV19,CASSPSQGRYGYTF
11,TRBD2,TRBJ2-7,TRBV29-1,CSAGTNYEQYF
15,TRBD1,TRBJ1-5,TRBV6-1,CASSDRTGENQPQHF
15,.,TRBJ1-5,TRBV6-5,CASSYAPGPGRPQHF
12,TRBD1,TRBJ1-2,TRBV7-2,CASSGRQGSYTF
16,TRBD2,TRBJ2-7,TRBV6-1,CASSELAGGLSPEQYF
14,TRBD1,TRBJ2-1,TRBV6-2/TRBV6-3,CASSKTGGYNEQFF
14,.,TRBJ2-7,TRBV6-6,CASSYSSGTYEQYF
13,TRBD1,TRBJ1-2,TRBV6-5,CASSKTGAEGYTF
13,.,TRBJ2-7,TRBV12-3/TRBV12-4,CASSIQYYYEQYF
13,TRBD1,TRBJ1-2,TRBV12-3/TRBV12-4,CASSVGQGNGYTF
14,.,TRBJ1-1,TRBV6-5,CASRSPGMNTEAFF
15,TRBD1,TRBJ1-4,TRBV7-2,CASSFYRGSNEKLFF
15,.,TRBJ1-5,TRBV7-8,CASSLVPGGNQPQHF
15,.,TRBJ1-2,TRBV6-5,CASRIQLEGGYGYTF
15,.,TRBJ1-5,TRBV30,CAWSVGGLGNQPQHF
16,.,TRBJ2-3,TRBV5-3,CARSPHRGSRTDTQYF